The present TCR beta chain was sequenced within a study of cytomegalovirus exposure and HLA in healthy donors. Findings and limits, study-wide: TCR beta V- and J-gene trimming was later associated with a missense DCLRE1C variant. Roughly uniform sequencing depth across donors was assumed, possibly incorrectly.

Comments on this clone: The antigen remains unidentified.

Primers for the PCR totalled 60 Vbeta and 13 Jbeta. The protocol was immunoSEQ multiplex PCR, while the TCRdb copy is restricted to in-frame clones and leaves out a portion. Among some 100,000 clones, less than 75% were seen once, and the ten largest hold around 5%. In germline, CDR1 is PRHDT, CDR2 FYEKMQ (reference sequence). The CDR3 is 14 residues long. The germline V and J ends were trimmed by 8 bases and 1 base, with 13 bases remaining between them. Sequenced input: PBMCs. The clonotype originates from a woman in her twenties or thirties in good health and CMV-seropositive. The chain recombines TRBV13 with TRBJ2-3; maybe TRBD1 (6 bases). The CDR3 sequence: CASGPGERTDTQYF. CDR3 DNA sequence: TGTGCCAGCGGTCCAGGGGAACGCACAGATACGCAGTATTTT.